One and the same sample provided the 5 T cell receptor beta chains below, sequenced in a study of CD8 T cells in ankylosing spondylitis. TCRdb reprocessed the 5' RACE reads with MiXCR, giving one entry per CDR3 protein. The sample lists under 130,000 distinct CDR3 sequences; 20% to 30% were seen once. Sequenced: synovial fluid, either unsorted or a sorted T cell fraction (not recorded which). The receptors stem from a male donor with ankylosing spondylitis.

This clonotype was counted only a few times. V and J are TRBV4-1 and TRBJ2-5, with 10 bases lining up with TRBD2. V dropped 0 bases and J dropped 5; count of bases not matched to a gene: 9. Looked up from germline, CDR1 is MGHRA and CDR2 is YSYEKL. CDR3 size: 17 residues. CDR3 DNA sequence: TGCGCCAGCAGCCAAGAGGGAAGCGGGAGGGCCAGGGAGACCCAGTACTTC. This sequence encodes CASSQEGSGRARETQYF.

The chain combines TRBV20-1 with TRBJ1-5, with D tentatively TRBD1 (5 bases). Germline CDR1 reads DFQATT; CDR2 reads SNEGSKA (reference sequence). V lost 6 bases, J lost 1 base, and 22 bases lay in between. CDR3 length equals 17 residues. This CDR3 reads CSALENQGFRSNQPQHF. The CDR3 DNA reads TGCAGTGCCCTGGAAAATCAGGGTTTCAGGAGCAATCAGCCCCAGCATTTT.

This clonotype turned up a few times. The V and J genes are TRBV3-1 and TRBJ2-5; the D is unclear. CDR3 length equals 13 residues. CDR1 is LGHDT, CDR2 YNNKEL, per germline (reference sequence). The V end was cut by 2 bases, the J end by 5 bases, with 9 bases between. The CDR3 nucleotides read TGTGCCAGCAGCCAAAACCCAGGCGAGACCCAGTACTTC. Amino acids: CASSQNPGETQYF.

The CDR3 DNA reads TGTGCCTGGAGTGTAGGACTAGCGGGAGGTGGAGATACGCAGTATTTT. Translated: CAWSVGLAGGGDTQYF. The chain carries TRBV30 and TRBJ2-3; 14 positions agree with TRBD2. V shed 0 bases, J shed 5 bases, and the junction held 4 bases outside the gene matches. The germline gives CDR1 GTSNPN, CDR2 SVGIG (reference sequence). The CDR3 is made up of 16 amino acids.

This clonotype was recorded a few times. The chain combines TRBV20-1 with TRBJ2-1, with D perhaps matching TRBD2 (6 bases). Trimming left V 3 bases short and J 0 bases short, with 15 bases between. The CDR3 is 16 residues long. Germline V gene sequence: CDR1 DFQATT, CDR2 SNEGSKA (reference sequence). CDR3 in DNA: TGCAGTGCTAGCTCACTCGGCGGGGTCTCCTACAATGAGCAGTTCTTC. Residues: CSASSLGGVSYNEQFF.